The rows below give T cell receptor beta chains drawn from one sample of a study of T cells after yellow fever vaccination. TCRdb re-called the 5' RACE reads through MiXCR, storing one row per CDR3 protein. The repertoire consists of roughly 340,000 distinct CDR3 sequences, with roughly 4.3% occurring once and the leading ten covering about 24%. Material: PBMCs, obtained 5 days after the yellow fever booster vaccination. These receptors came from a man between 18 and 35 years old who received the YFV17D yellow fever vaccine. CDR3s include the opening cysteine and the closing phenylalanine or tryptophan. Fields, in order: D gene, J gene, clone size, V gene, CDR3 DNA, CDR3 protein. The D gene is left open where the match is weak. Clone size is not always given. Where it is, it says once, few, many or a class for expanded clones.

D gene: TRBD2
J gene: TRBJ2-7
clone size: -
V gene: TRBV15
CDR3 DNA: TGTGCCACCAGCAGAGAAAGGGGAGGGCCCCAGTATGGCGAGCAGTACTTC
CDR3 protein: CATSRERGGPQYGEQYF

D gene: -
J gene: TRBJ1-6
clone size: many
V gene: TRBV5-1
CDR3 DNA: TGCGCCAGCAGCTTATTCCTTGGGCAGGGCCGGAATTCACCCCTCCACTTT
CDR3 protein: CASSLFLGQGRNSPLHF

D gene: TRBD2
J gene: TRBJ2-4
clone size: many
V gene: TRBV7-2
CDR3 DNA: TGTGCCAGCAGTAGGGGAGGGGCCAAAAACATTCAGTACTTC
CDR3 protein: CASSRGGAKNIQYF

D gene: -
J gene: TRBJ2-5
clone size: few
V gene: TRBV5-1
CDR3 DNA: TGCGCCAGCAGTTACTTACAGCAAGAGACCCAGTACTTC
CDR3 protein: CASSYLQQETQYF

D gene: -
J gene: TRBJ1-1
clone size: -
V gene: TRBV11-2
CDR3 DNA: TGTGCCAGCAGCTTAGGGGGGTGGTCAGGGGACACTGAAGCTTTCTTT
CDR3 protein: CASSLGGWSGDTEAFF

D gene: -
J gene: TRBJ1-2
clone size: few
V gene: TRBV10-3
CDR3 DNA: TGTGCCATCAGTGGGGTACAGACCCAAAACTATGGCTACACCTTC
CDR3 protein: CAISGVQTQNYGYTF

D gene: -
J gene: TRBJ2-5
clone size: -
V gene: TRBV6-2/TRBV6-3
CDR3 DNA: TGTGCCAGCACCCCAGGGGAGTCGGAGACCCAGTACTTC
CDR3 protein: CASTPGESETQYF

D gene: -
J gene: TRBJ1-2
clone size: -
V gene: TRBV7-2
CDR3 DNA: TGTGCCAGCAGCTTAGTGACTTTGCTTCGGGGTGGCTACACCTTC
CDR3 protein: CASSLVTLLRGGYTF

D gene: TRBD2
J gene: TRBJ2-6
clone size: -
V gene: TRBV20-1
CDR3 DNA: TGCAGTGCTAGAGACCGAGAATGGGGGGGATTCCTGACTTTC
CDR3 protein: CSARDREWGGFLTF

D gene: TRBD1
J gene: TRBJ1-6
clone size: many
V gene: TRBV9
CDR3 DNA: TGTGCCAGCAGCGCATCCGGGACAGCGAATTCACCCCTCCACTTT
CDR3 protein: CASSASGTANSPLHF

D gene: TRBD1
J gene: TRBJ2-2
clone size: few
V gene: TRBV24-1
CDR3 DNA: TGTGCCACCAGTGCGCTGCTCCTGACAGGGGGGTCCACCGGGGAGCTGTTTTTT
CDR3 protein: CATSALLLTGGSTGELFF

D gene: -
J gene: TRBJ2-2
clone size: few
V gene: TRBV10-3
CDR3 DNA: TGTGCCATACAGGACTCAAACACCGGGGAGCTGTTTTTT
CDR3 protein: CAIQDSNTGELFF

D gene: -
J gene: TRBJ1-2
clone size: few
V gene: TRBV12-3/TRBV12-4
CDR3 DNA: TGTGCCAGCAGTTATGGGGATCGGCCTGGCTACACCTTC
CDR3 protein: CASSYGDRPGYTF

D gene: -
J gene: TRBJ2-5
clone size: -
V gene: TRBV28
CDR3 DNA: TGTGCCAGCAGTTTACGCGACGGACAAGAGACCCAGTACTTC
CDR3 protein: CASSLRDGQETQYF

D gene: TRBD1
J gene: TRBJ2-5
clone size: -
V gene: TRBV7-8
CDR3 DNA: TGTGCCAGCAGCTCTGAGGACAGGCAAGAGACCCAGTACTTC
CDR3 protein: CASSSEDRQETQYF

D gene: -
J gene: TRBJ2-3
clone size: -
V gene: TRBV12-3/TRBV12-4
CDR3 DNA: TGTGCCAGCAGTTTCAAAACAGGCCTGACCACAGATACGCAGTATTTT
CDR3 protein: CASSFKTGLTTDTQYF

D gene: -
J gene: TRBJ2-6
clone size: many
V gene: TRBV5-1
CDR3 DNA: TGCGCCAGCAGCTCCGGCTCTGGGGCCAACGTCCTGACTTTC
CDR3 protein: CASSSGSGANVLTF

D gene: -
J gene: TRBJ1-1
clone size: -
V gene: TRBV5-6
CDR3 DNA: TGTGCCAGCAGCTTGGCCGGTAGGGACAACACTGAAGCTTTCTTT
CDR3 protein: CASSLAGRDNTEAFF

D gene: -
J gene: TRBJ2-3
clone size: many
V gene: TRBV11-2
CDR3 DNA: TGTGCCAGCAGCTCCCGGGAGTTCCCAGATACGCAGTATTTT
CDR3 protein: CASSSREFPDTQYF

D gene: -
J gene: TRBJ1-3
clone size: few
V gene: TRBV20-1
CDR3 DNA: TGCAGTGCTAGAGCCACCGGACGGCCCCCTGGAAACACCATATATTTT
CDR3 protein: CSARATGRPPGNTIYF

D gene: TRBD1
J gene: TRBJ1-2
clone size: few
V gene: TRBV5-6
CDR3 DNA: TGTGCCAGCAGCTTCGCAGACAGGGTGTATGGCTACACCTTC
CDR3 protein: CASSFADRVYGYTF

D gene: -
J gene: TRBJ2-7
clone size: -
V gene: TRBV14
CDR3 DNA: TGTGCCAGCAGCCAGGGGGATCGATCCCTCTCCTACGAGCAGTACTTC
CDR3 protein: CASSQGDRSLSYEQYF

D gene: -
J gene: TRBJ2-3
clone size: -
V gene: TRBV15
CDR3 DNA: TGTGCCACCAGAGGAGGGGGAAGCACAGATACGCAGTATTTT
CDR3 protein: CATRGGGSTDTQYF